The rows below give T cell receptor beta chains drawn from one sample of a study of CD8+CD57+ T cells in acquired aplastic anemia. TCRdb fed the reads into MiXCR, producing one record per CDR3 protein. Seen here are over 150,000 distinct CDR3 sequences, roughly 56% observed once, and the top ten hold approximately 16%. The source material was sorted CD4+, CD8+, or CD8+CD57+ T cells (not recorded which) from PBMCs. These receptors were collected from a human donor in good health, serving as a control. Each CDR3 is given with its conserved first and last residue. The D gene is left open where the match is weak. The listing skips clone size in some rows; elsewhere it reads once, few, many or a size class.

-	TRBJ2-3	TRBV10-3	TRBD2	CAISESFSSGYTDTQYF	TGTGCCATCAGTGAGTCGTTTTCTAGCGGATACACAGATACGCAGTATTTT
-	TRBJ1-2	TRBV5-1	-	CASSPARGNYGYTF	TGCGCCAGCAGCCCGGCGAGGGGTAACTATGGCTACACCTTC
-	TRBJ2-5	TRBV7-9	TRBD1	CASRLGGQGRETQYF	TGTGCCAGCAGGTTGGGGGGACAGGGGCGAGAGACCCAGTACTTC
many	TRBJ2-5	TRBV7-2	TRBD2	CASSLLGGQETQYF	TGTGCCAGCAGCTTGTTGGGGGGGCAAGAGACCCAGTACTTC
-	TRBJ2-1	TRBV2	TRBD2	CASSGWTSGGRNEQFF	TGTGCCAGCAGTGGGTGGACTAGCGGGGGGCGGAATGAGCAGTTCTTC
-	TRBJ1-2	TRBV7-8	-	CASGPQARGPELANYGYTF	TGTGCCAGCGGACCGCAGGCCCGAGGTCCTGAGTTAGCTAACTATGGCTACACCTTC
-	TRBJ2-5	TRBV10-3	TRBD2	CAISGGGTLETQYF	TGTGCCATCAGTGGGGGGGGGACTCTAGAGACCCAGTACTTC
-	TRBJ1-5	TRBV6-1	-	CASSLRTLNQPQHF	TGTGCCAGCAGTCTAAGGACTCTTAATCAGCCCCAGCATTTT
-	TRBJ2-3	TRBV7-2	-	CASSLAGANPTDTQYF	TGTGCCAGCAGCTTAGCGGGGGCCAACCCCACAGATACGCAGTATTTT
many	TRBJ2-3	TRBV6-5	-	CASSIQGGTSTDTQYF	TGTGCCAGCAGTATACAGGGGGGGACTAGCACAGATACGCAGTATTTT
-	TRBJ1-5	TRBV5-1	-	CASSLGGTGDQPQHF	TGCGCCAGCAGCTTGGGAGGGACGGGGGATCAGCCCCAGCATTTT
-	TRBJ2-1	TRBV25-1	TRBD2	CASGLAGDLYEQFF	TGTGCCAGCGGGCTAGCGGGAGACCTTTATGAGCAGTTCTTC
-	TRBJ2-7	TRBV6-2/TRBV6-3	-	CASSHRSSRGEQYF	TGTGCCAGCAGTCACAGAAGTTCTCGGGGCGAGCAGTACTTC
-	TRBJ1-3	TRBV15	-	CATSRRSGNTIYF	TGTGCCACCAGCAGAAGGTCCGGAAACACCATATATTTT
-	TRBJ1-2	TRBV5-1	TRBD1	CASSPTGGNYGYTF	TGCGCCAGCAGTCCTACAGGGGGGAACTATGGCTACACCTTC
few	TRBJ1-1	TRBV7-9	-	CASSPIVGAEAFF	TGTGCCAGCAGCCCGATAGTGGGCGCTGAAGCTTTCTTT
-	TRBJ1-2	TRBV7-2	-	CASSQGTYGYTF	TGTGCCAGCAGTCAGGGAACCTATGGCTACACCTTC
-	TRBJ2-5	TRBV20-1	TRBD1	CSAPRTGLIQETQYF	TGCAGTGCTCCAAGGACAGGTCTTATCCAAGAGACCCAGTACTTC
-	TRBJ2-7	TRBV19	-	CASSGMQGWQYF	TGTGCCAGTAGCGGAATGCAGGGGTGGCAGTACTTC
-	TRBJ2-3	TRBV20-1	TRBD2	CSARAGLGNTDTQYF	TGCAGTGCTAGGGCGGGACTAGGAAACACAGATACGCAGTATTTT
many	TRBJ2-5	TRBV25-1	-	CASSRKPGQETQYF	TGTGCCAGCAGCCGTAAGCCAGGTCAAGAGACCCAGTACTTC
-	TRBJ1-2	TRBV20-1	TRBD1	CSASRGTALDGYTF	TGCAGTGCTAGCCGCGGGACAGCCCTTGATGGCTACACCTTC
-	TRBJ1-2	TRBV7-9	TRBD1	CASSPRTGGAGYGYTF	TGTGCCAGCAGCCCTCGGACAGGGGGCGCGGGCTATGGCTACACCTTC
-	TRBJ1-6	TRBV27	-	CASRQGHMRPPLHF	TGTGCCAGCAGGCAGGGACATATGCGGCCACCCCTCCACTTT
-	TRBJ2-5	TRBV6-1	-	CASSYGGSQETQHF	TGTGCCAGCAGTTATGGTGGGTCCCAAGAGACCCAGCACTTC
-	TRBJ1-2	TRBV7-9	-	CASSFGQSYGYTF	TGTGCCAGCAGCTTTGGTCAGTCCTATGGCTACACCTTC
many	TRBJ2-7	TRBV7-7	-	CASSLAPGSTYEQYF	TGTGCTAGCAGCTTAGCGCCAGGGTCAACCTACGAGCAGTACTTC
-	TRBJ2-7	TRBV15	TRBD1	CATSRTGAGRTFYEQYF	TGTGCCACCAGCAGGACAGGGGCCGGAAGGACTTTCTACGAGCAGTACTTC
-	TRBJ2-1	TRBV7-2	-	CASSLAGTAYNEQFF	TGTGCCAGCAGCTTAGCGGGAACAGCCTACAATGAGCAGTTCTTC
-	TRBJ2-2	TRBV29-1	-	CSVDKRGGLNTGELFF	TGCAGCGTTGACAAACGGGGCGGGTTGAACACCGGGGAGCTGTTTTTT
-	TRBJ1-2	TRBV6-6	TRBD1	CASSSRDRGRGNYGYTF	TGTGCCAGCAGTAGCAGGGACAGGGGCCGAGGGAACTATGGCTACACCTTC
-	TRBJ2-7	TRBV2	-	CASMVDLFYERYF	TGTGCCAGCATGGTAGACCTCTTCTACGAGCGGTACTTC
many	TRBJ1-6	TRBV14	-	CASSQEFHGGSYNSPLHF	TGTGCCAGCAGCCAAGAGTTCCACGGAGGCTCCTATAATTCACCCCTCCACTTT
many	TRBJ2-7	TRBV7-8	-	CASSTYLDEQYF	TGTGCCAGCAGCACGTATCTGGACGAGCAGTACTTC
-	TRBJ1-4	TRBV11-2	-	CASNKLREKLLF	TGTGCCAGCAACAAACTCAGGGAAAAACTGCTTTTT
many	TRBJ2-2	TRBV7-9	-	CASSFRDKGSGELFF	TGTGCCAGCAGCTTCAGGGATAAGGGTAGCGGGGAGCTGTTTTTT
-	TRBJ1-5	TRBV7-2	TRBD1	CASSPDLGPGQGSQPQHF	TGTGCCAGCAGCCCCGACCTTGGCCCGGGACAGGGTTCTCAGCCCCAGCATTTT
many	TRBJ2-7	TRBV12-3/TRBV12-4	TRBD1	CASSWDRGRSYEQYF	TGTGCCAGCAGTTGGGACAGGGGCAGGAGCTACGAGCAGTACTTC
many	TRBJ1-5	TRBV20-1	TRBD1	CSAEGQGGNQPQHF	TGCAGTGCTGAAGGACAGGGGGGGAATCAGCCCCAGCATTTT
-	TRBJ1-1	TRBV28	-	CASNRGPGNTEAFF	TGTGCCAGCAATCGGGGCCCCGGGAACACTGAAGCTTTCTTT
-	TRBJ2-3	TRBV2	TRBD2	CASRSGTSTDTQYF	TGTGCCAGCAGGAGCGGGACGAGCACAGATACGCAGTATTTT
-	TRBJ1-1	TRBV5-5	-	CASSLDTLNTEAFF	TGTGCCAGCAGCTTGGACACACTGAACACTGAAGCTTTCTTT
many	TRBJ2-1	TRBV7-2	-	CASSLFSRDNNNEQFF	TGTGCCAGCAGCCTATTTAGCCGGGACAATAACAATGAGCAGTTCTTC
many	TRBJ1-2	TRBV4-3	-	CASSQDLGVPYGYTF	TGCGCCAGCAGCCAAGATCTGGGAGTTCCCTATGGCTACACCTTC
-	TRBJ2-3	TRBV10-2	TRBD2	CASSDPAGVTDTQYF	TGCGCCAGCAGTGATCCGGCGGGGGTTACAGATACGCAGTATTTT
-	TRBJ1-1	TRBV20-1	-	CSASPPTGLNTEAFF	TGCAGTGCTAGTCCACCTACAGGGTTGAACACTGAAGCTTTCTTT
-	TRBJ2-2	TRBV19	-	CASSITHTGELFF	TGTGCCAGTAGTATAACCCACACCGGGGAGCTGTTTTTT
-	TRBJ2-1	TRBV7-8	-	CASSYQGRNEQFF	TGTGCCAGCAGCTATCAGGGGAGGAATGAGCAGTTCTTC
-	TRBJ2-2	TRBV7-2	TRBD2	CASSRPSGGTNTGELFF	TGTGCCAGCAGCCGGCCTAGCGGGGGGACCAACACCGGGGAGCTGTTTTTT
-	TRBJ1-1	TRBV7-8	-	CASSLSDGNTEAFF	TGTGCCAGCAGCTTATCGGACGGTAACACTGAAGCTTTCTTT
-	TRBJ1-6	TRBV19	-	CASSRRPGAGSPLHF	TGTGCCAGTAGTAGGCGCCCGGGGGCTGGTTCACCCCTCCACTTT
few	TRBJ2-3	TRBV20-1	TRBD2	CSARASGRVIAFDTQYF	TGCAGTGCTAGAGCTAGCGGGAGAGTCATCGCATTCGATACGCAGTATTTT
-	TRBJ1-5	TRBV7-2	-	CASSLGRYSYEHF	TGTGCCAGCAGCTTAGGGCGGTACTCCTACGAGCATTTT
-	TRBJ1-2	TRBV7-9	-	CACSLRGKGNYGYTF	TGTGCCTGCAGCTTACGGGGGAAAGGGAACTATGGCTACACCTTC
many	TRBJ1-1	TRBV12-3/TRBV12-4	-	CASSYSRGPNTEAFF	TGTGCCAGCAGTTATTCCCGGGGACCGAACACTGAAGCTTTCTTT
few	TRBJ1-6	TRBV7-6	-	CASSLALQWNSPLHF	TGTGCCAGCAGCTTAGCGTTACAGTGGAATTCACCCCTCCACTTT
once	TRBJ2-1	TRBV19	TRBD2	CASTPSSGGTGANEQFF	TGTGCCAGTACTCCGTCTAGCGGGGGAACCGGGGCCAATGAGCAGTTCTTC
few	TRBJ2-5	TRBV29-1	TRBD2	CSVEDRIGEGETQYF	TGCAGCGTTGAAGATCGTATCGGGGAGGGAGAGACCCAGTACTTC